This TCR beta chain was captured in a study of beta chain features in type 1 diabetes (dated by TCRdb to the late 2010s). Context from the whole study: Patients and healthy donors did not differ in mean age, gender distribution, total cell number or subset yield. A total of 100 million to 110 million sorted cells were examined across all samples, and a strong correlation was observed between cell number per subset and RNA yield. In the study, TCRB repertoires of sorted circulating CD4+ T cell subsets from recently diagnosed type 1 diabetes patients were compared with those of matched healthy donors. Regulatory and stem cell-like memory subsets were obtained from only 8 patients and roughly 8 healthy donors, while naive and central memory subsets were obtained from all 28 donors.

The CDR3 runs 15 residues from the cysteine to the phenylalanine. CDR3 DNA is the only sequence kept; it has 45 bases, read in frame from the first base. CDR1 and CDR2 (SQVTM, ANQGSEA) derive from the germline V gene. The germline V end is reduced by 6 bases and the J end by 0 bases; junction bases left unmatched: 7. All of the isolated RNA was reverse transcribed with the High Capacity cDNA Reverse Transcription Kit, so expressed TCRB transcripts were sequenced. Naive, central memory and regulatory T cell samples underwent deep immunoSEQ sequencing, averaging around 4 million total reads per sample. Sorted cells were lysed in RLT buffer and RNA was extracted with DNase-treated RNeasy Micro or Mini kits, depending on cell number. Each cell subset was processed separately to prevent cross-contamination, with patient and healthy donor samples processed together. Using the immunoSEQ multiplex PCR, TCRB sequences were amplified from cDNA into 87-bp fragments spanning the CDR3 region. Sequencing of the amplicons was done on the Illumina HiSeq platform. From the authors' description of their analysis: PCR bias was computationally corrected using synthetic template baselines, reads within Hamming distance 2 were collapsed, and singletons that could not be merged were discarded. Reads were aligned against IMGT so that V, D and J genes, CDR3 length and insertions or deletions at six rearrangement sites could be assigned. Within each subset, clonotype counts were normalized to the number of sorted cells before true diversity and Gini coefficients were calculated with the tcR R package. The overlap coefficient, calculated on TCRB nucleotide sequences, was used to measure repertoire sharing. TCRdb took this table from immuneACCESS and kept in-frame rearrangements with V and J called. Such tables lack part of the clones; where checked against another copy, unresolved V genes explain under half of the gap, and the rest is unexplained. V, J and clone size were drawn from that table, and D and trimming were deduced from the DNA. Across this sample there are roughly 100,000 clones, with about 26% seen only once. 0.5% to 0.55% of the sample is held by the ten biggest clonotypes.

Study-wide findings and limitations: Shorter templates might be favored by PCR, yet because patient and control samples were amplified and corrected together, any such skew would affect both groups equally. In all four CD4+ subsets, TCRB CDR3 length was moderately but significantly shorter in type 1 diabetes patients. Because cDNA was sequenced instead of genomic DNA, activated cells with high expression could be over-represented, although the groups did not differ in activation or CD3 levels. Naive, central memory and regulatory TCRB repertoires appeared to be more alike among patients than among healthy donors. HLA sub-analyses involved small numbers of individuals, so any influence of HLA type on TCRB rearrangement remained unresolved. Fewer insertions and more nucleotide deletions at VDJ recombination sites were observed in patients with type 1 diabetes, implying thymic rearrangement abnormalities.

Points on this clone: Its antigen is unknown. The record has no base qualities; no much larger clone is one base away.

Each donor gave one peripheral blood draw, averaging approximately 120 mL, which was collected into heparinised tubes. Naive, central memory, regulatory and stem cell-like memory CD4+ T cells were sorted on a BD FACSAria II using a panel including CD45RO, CCR7, CD25, CD127, CD95 and CD27. Purity was above 95% for every sorted population. PBMCs were separated immediately by Lymphoprep density gradient centrifugation and were stained directly, without being cultured. So that batch effects would be minimized, each experiment stained and sorted samples in pairs, pairing one healthy donor with one patient.

The receptor was derived from a young woman with type 1 diabetes. The V gene is TRBV29-1 and the J gene is TRBJ2-3; 9 bases in the middle match TRBD1. The sample consisted of central memory CD4+ T cells from blood. The bases are TGCAGCGTCGCCCGGACAGGGGTTAGCACAGATACGCAGTATTTT. This yields the protein CSVARTGVSTDTQYF.